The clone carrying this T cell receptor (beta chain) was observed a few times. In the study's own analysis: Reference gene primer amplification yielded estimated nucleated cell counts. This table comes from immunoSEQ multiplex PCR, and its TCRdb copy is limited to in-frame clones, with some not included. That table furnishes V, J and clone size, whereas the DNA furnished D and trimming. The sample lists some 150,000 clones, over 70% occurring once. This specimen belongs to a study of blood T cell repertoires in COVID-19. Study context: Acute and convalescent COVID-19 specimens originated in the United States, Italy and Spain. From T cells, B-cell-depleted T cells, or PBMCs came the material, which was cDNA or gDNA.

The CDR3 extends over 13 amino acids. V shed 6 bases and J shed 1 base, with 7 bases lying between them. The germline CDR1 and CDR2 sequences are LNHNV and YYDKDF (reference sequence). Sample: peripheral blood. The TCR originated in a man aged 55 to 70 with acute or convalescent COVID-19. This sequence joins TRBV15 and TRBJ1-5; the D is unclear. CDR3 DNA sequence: TGTGCCACCAGTGTTACAAGCAATCAGCCCCAGCATTTT. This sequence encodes CATSVTSNQPQHF.